This T cell receptor beta chain emerged from a study of response to subunit inactivated influenza vaccine. TCRdb used MiXCR to reprocess the RT-PCR reads, holding one entry per CDR3 protein. Among about 540,000 distinct CDR3 sequences listed, approximately 24% were seen once. The CDR3 contains 14 residues. The V gene's germline CDR1 is MNHEY and CDR2 SVGAGI. V lost 2 bases to trimming and J lost 2 bases, with 7 bases between them. These sequences were also reported in another study, on T cells expressing NK-cell markers. That paper notes: 5'RACE template switching with UMIs generated TCR beta cDNA. CD3+CD56+NKG2C+, CD3+CD56+NKG2C- and CD3+CD56-NKG2C+ T cells, once sorted, supplied the TCR beta repertoires.

V gene TRBV6-5 combines with J gene TRBJ2-1; unclear D gene. This material consisted of CD4+ T cells sorted from PBMCs, taken 12 days after vaccination. The clonotype originates from a man in his fifties who received an inactivated influenza vaccine. The chain's CDR3 is CASSYKGTYNEQFF. CDR3 nucleotide sequence: TGTGCCAGCAGTTACAAGGGAACCTACAATGAGCAGTTCTTC.